This entry is about one T cell receptor beta chain. V lost 6 bases to trimming and J lost 9 bases, with 12 bases between them. The CDR3 totals 12 residues. Germline CDR1 reads MNHNY; CDR2 reads SVGAGI (reference sequence). This entry comes from a study of T cells in tuberculosis. The protocol was immunoSEQ multiplex PCR, while the TCRdb copy is restricted to in-frame clones and leaves out a portion. Found here are 35,000 to 50,000 clones, around 94% of them singletons; the top ten hold about 2%. The receptor's source is a donor aged 10-29 years with latent tuberculosis or without tuberculosis infection. Some clones in this sample may be carry-over from other donors' samples. Sequenced material: PBMCs. V and J are TRBV6-6 and TRBJ2-4; D is unresolved. The CDR3 reads CASSPKDSIQYF. CDR3 nucleotide sequence: TGTGCCAGCAGCCCGAAAGATAGCATTCAGTACTTC.